The next 5 T cell receptor beta chains were all read from a single sample in a study of tumor-infiltrating lymphocytes in primary liver carcinoma. RNA isolated from unsorted whole blood supplied the blood RNA, with germline DNA also extracted. The investigators made TCR beta cDNA from roughly 460 ng total RNA, using a constant-region primer. Nested multiplex PCR, run for three rounds with slightly modified ARM-PCR, yielded TCR beta libraries. In the first two PCR rounds, TRBV1-TRBV30 forward primers were paired with a C-beta reverse primer, and each round lasted roughly 10 cycles. In TCRdb, the multiplex PCR reads were re-called with MiXCR into one record per CDR3 protein. The profile shows 330,000 or so distinct CDR3 sequences, around 60% of them singletons. The sequencing sample was made of peripheral blood. These receptors originate from a man aged 40-49 years with primary liver carcinoma and hepatitis B virus infection.

At least ten counts were recorded for this clonotype. CDR3 nucleotide sequence: TGCGCCAGCAGCCGACACGCCGGGACGGAAGGGAACACTGAAGCTTTCTTT. Translating it yields CASSRHAGTEGNTEAFF. This chain joins TRBV4-1 and TRBJ1-1; D may be TRBD1 (5 bases). From germline, CDR1 is MGHRA and CDR2 YSYEKL. This CDR3 comprises 17 residues. Trimming took off 4 bases at V and 1 base at J, with 19 bases between the two ends.

At least ten counts were recorded for this clonotype. The chain employs TRBV4-1 and TRBJ2-3; maybe TRBD1 (5 bases). CDR1 is MGHRA, CDR2 YSYEKL, per germline. V was clipped by 0 bases and J by 2 bases, with 9 bases between them. The CDR3 is made up of 15 amino acids. CDR3 coding DNA: TGCGCCAGCAGCCAAGATTGGACAAACACAGATACGCAGTATTTT. It codes for CASSQDWTNTDTQYF.

A word on this clonotype: A much larger clonotype is one base distant, so this may be a read error. The chain couples TRBV6-5 to TRBJ1-2; possible D gene TRBD1, 6 bases. The V end was cut by 6 bases, the J end by 7 bases, with 12 bases between. The CDR3 length is 12 residues. Germline V CDR1 and CDR2: MNHEY, SVGAGI. CDR3 DNA sequence: TGTGCCAGCAGCTCAGCAGGGGTTGGCTACACCTTC. It translates to CASSSAGVGYTF.

As to this clonotype: In this CDR3 the conserved last residue, phenylalanine or tryptophan, is missing, so a read error is likely. The chain has TRBV11-2 and TRBJ2-7; TRBD2 matches 7 bases. Germline-derived CDR1 and CDR2 are SGHAT and FQNNGV. The CDR3 is made up of 14 amino acids. J lost 5 bases, V lost 1 base, and 5 bases had no gene match. The CDR3 coding sequence is TGTGCCAGCAGCTTAGTCGGCGGGAGCGACGAGCAGTACTTA. It yields the protein CASSLVGGSDEQYL.

As to this clonotype: Possible read error: a much larger clone is one base away. The rearrangement uses TRBV6-2 or TRBV6-3 and TRBJ2-7, with D perhaps matching TRBD2 (5 bases). There are 14 residues in the CDR3. The V gene lost 0 bases and the J gene lost 2 bases, with 8 bases spanning the gap. Germline V CDR1 and CDR2: MNHEY, SVGEGT. The CDR3, as DNA: TGTGCCAGCAGTTACTCGAGGGTGACCTACGAGCAGTACTTC. Its translation: CASSYSRVTYEQYF.